Shown below are 8 T cell receptor beta chains from a single sample sequenced in a study of quantifying T cell responses using KT2 cells. At the level of the study: cDNA was made from DNase-treated RNA using alpha and beta constant primers.

The cDNA 3' end received a ligated oligonucleotide with a UMI. An equimolar mix of RC1.1 and RC1.2 primed the beta chain across TRBC1 and TRBC2. TCRdb analysed the UMI-ligation and nested PCR reads with MiXCR anew, one entry per CDR3 protein. The table has 40,000 to 55,000 distinct CDR3 sequences, around 10% seen once. Sequenced input: PBMCs spiked with cells of the T cell clone KT2. These receptors were collected from a human donor.

The chain carries TRBV20-1 and TRBJ2-5, with 7 positions matching TRBD2. The CDR3 is 11 residues long. The junction had 2 bases not matched to a gene; V was cut back by 8 bases and J by 2 bases. CDR1 and CDR2 from the germline V gene are DFQATT and SNEGSKA (reference sequence). The CDR3 DNA reads as TGCAGTCTAGCGGCTCAAGAGACCCAGTACTTC. It specifies CSLAAQETQYF.

The rearrangement uses TRBV20-1 and TRBJ2-2, with D perhaps given as TRBD1 or TRBD2 (5 bases each). V was cut by 4 bases and J by 4 bases, with 13 bases left in between. Germline V lookup: CDR1 DFQATT, CDR2 SNEGSKA (reference sequence). This CDR3 region has 14 residues. CDR3 coding DNA: TGCAGTGCTATTTCGGGACGTTCCACCGGGGAGCTGTTTTTT. Translation: CSAISGRSTGELFF.

This clonotype was observed a handful of times. The chain uses TRBV6-2 or TRBV6-3 and TRBJ1-2, with D hard to call. This CDR3 spans 13 amino acids. The germline CDR1 and CDR2 sequences are MNHEY and SVGEGT. Between the trimmed V and J ends, which lost 7 bases and 4 bases, there was a span of 13 bases. CDR3 amino acids: CASTPRNPYGYTF. The CDR3 DNA is TGTGCCAGCACTCCCCGGAACCCCTATGGCTACACCTTC.

This clonotype was detected ten times or more. The chain uses TRBV21-1 and TRBJ1-5; the DNA was not compared with TRBD1, the D call given in the table. TRBV21-1 is a recognized pseudogene. This CDR3 is built from 15 residues. The DNA for the CDR3 is TGTGCCAGCAGGATGACAGTGTGGAACAATCAGCCCCAGCATTTT. Its translation is CASRMTVWNNQPQHF.

The rearrangement joins TRBV5-1 to TRBJ1-4, with D possibly TRBD1 on 5 matching bases. This CDR3 is built from 15 residues. The ends were cut back, 1 base at V and 4 bases at J, with 11 bases in the middle. Germline V CDR1 and CDR2: SGHRS, YFSETQ. This CDR3 is CASSLIGAVNEKLFF. CDR3 in DNA: TGCGCCAGCAGCTTGATAGGGGCGGTTAATGAAAAACTGTTTTTT.

The CDR3 loop is CSAPTGGSYNSPLHF. CDR3 nucleotide sequence: TGCAGTGCGCCGACAGGAGGGTCCTATAATTCACCCCTCCACTTT. The chain has TRBV20-1 and TRBJ1-6, with a possible D match to TRBD1 (6 bases). This CDR3 has 15 residues. Germline CDR1 and CDR2: DFQATT and SNEGSKA (reference sequence). V lost 6 bases to trimming and J lost 1 base, with 13 bases between them.

This clonotype appeared a few times. The V gene is TRBV7-8, the J gene TRBJ1-1, with D tentatively TRBD1 (6 bases). The CDR3 covers 13 residues. V dropped 6 bases and J dropped 1 base, with 9 bases sitting between them. Per the germline V gene, CDR1 is SGHVS and CDR2 is FQNEAQ. CDR3 in amino acids: CASSRQENTEAFF. CDR3 sequence (DNA): TGTGCCAGCAGTCGACAGGAGAACACTGAAGCTTTCTTT.

J is TRBJ1-3 and V is TRBV12-3 or TRBV12-4; D is unclear. Trimming cost V 10 bases and J 4 bases, with 14 bases left between them. CDR3 size: 13 residues. This CDR3 is CATSHVEGNTIYF. The CDR3 nucleotides are TGTGCCACCTCGCACGTTGAGGGAAACACCATATATTTT.